The T cell receptor (beta chain) under discussion was sequenced for a study of human T cells and chemical hapten exposure. TCRdb re-analysed the RACE reads in MiXCR, keeping a single row per CDR3 protein. The sample carries about 90,000 distinct CDR3 sequences, under 13% recorded once. Time point indicated: patch test 3, about 24 weeks after DPC sensitization. Treatment of the sample: therapeutic diphenylcyclopropenone sensitization with weekly scalp DPC. The TCR originated in a woman aged 25 to 45 with alopecia areata. Some clones in this sample may be carry-over from other donors' samples. This specimen consisted of whole blood, obtained in connection with sensitization to the hapten diphenylcyclopropenone (DPC).

The CDR3 is CASSLGTSTRTQYF. The DNA for the CDR3 is TGTGCCAGCAGCTTGGGGACTAGTACCCGGACCCAGTACTTC. The genes are TRBV7-6 and TRBJ2-5; TRBD2 aligns across 8 bases. V gave up 3 bases and J gave up 7 bases; unmatched junction bases: 7. Germline CDR1 SGHVS, CDR2 FNYEAQ. The CDR3 is made up of 14 amino acids.